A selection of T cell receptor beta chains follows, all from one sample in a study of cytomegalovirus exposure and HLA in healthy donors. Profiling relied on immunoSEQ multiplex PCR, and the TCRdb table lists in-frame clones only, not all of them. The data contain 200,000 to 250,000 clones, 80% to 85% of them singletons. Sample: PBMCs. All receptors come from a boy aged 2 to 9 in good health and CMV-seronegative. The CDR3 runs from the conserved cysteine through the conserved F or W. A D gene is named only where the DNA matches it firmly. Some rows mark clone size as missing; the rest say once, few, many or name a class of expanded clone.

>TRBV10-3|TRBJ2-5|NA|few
CAIIGGSETQYF
TGTGCCATCATTGGGGGCTCGGAGACCCAGTACTTC
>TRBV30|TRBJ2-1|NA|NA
CAWSETSREQFF
TGTGCCTGGAGTGAGACTAGTCGTGAGCAGTTCTTC
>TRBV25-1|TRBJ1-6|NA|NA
CASSEFTSSPLHF
TGTGCCAGCAGTGAATTTACTTCTTCACCCCTCCACTTT
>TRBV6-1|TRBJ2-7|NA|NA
CASSYRGAAYEQYF
TGTGCCAGCAGTTATCGGGGGGCGGCCTACGAGCAGTACTTC
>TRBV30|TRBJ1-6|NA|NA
CAWKDSRNSPLHF
TGTGCCTGGAAGGACAGTCGAAATTCACCCCTCCACTTT
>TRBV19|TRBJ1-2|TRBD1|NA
CASNRGEGKGYTF
TGTGCCAGCAACAGGGGAGAAGGAAAAGGCTACACCTTC
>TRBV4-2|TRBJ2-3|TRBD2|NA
CASGPSGGSTDTQYF
TGTGCCAGCGGACCAAGCGGGGGGAGCACAGATACGCAGTATTTT
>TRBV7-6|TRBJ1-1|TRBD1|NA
CASSPRTGGPKTDTEAFF
TGTGCCAGCAGCCCCAGGACAGGGGGCCCTAAGACGGACACTGAAGCTTTCTTT
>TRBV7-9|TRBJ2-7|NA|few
CASSLLGGGGSSYEQYF
TGTGCCAGCAGCTTACTGGGGGGCGGGGGAAGCTCCTACGAGCAGTACTTC
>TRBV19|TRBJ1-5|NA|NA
CASSMGGGGQPQHF
TGTGCCAGTAGTATGGGGGGGGGCGGTCAGCCCCAGCATTTT
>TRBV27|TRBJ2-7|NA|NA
CASSLSDSYEQYF
TGTGCCAGCAGTTTGTCGGACAGTTACGAGCAGTACTTC
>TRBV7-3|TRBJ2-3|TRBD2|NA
CASTVSGGSSDTQYF
TGTGCCAGCACCGTCAGCGGGGGGTCCTCCGATACGCAGTATTTT
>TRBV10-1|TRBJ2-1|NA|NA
CASSFRAGDEQFF
TGCGCCAGCAGTTTCCGGGCCGGGGATGAGCAGTTCTTC
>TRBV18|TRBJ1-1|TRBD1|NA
CASSPTGAMNTEAFF
TGTGCCAGCTCACCGACAGGGGCGATGAACACTGAAGCTTTCTTT
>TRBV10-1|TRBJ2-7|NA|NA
CASKPPGVSYEQYF
TGCGCCAGCAAGCCCCCAGGGGTTTCCTACGAGCAGTACTTC
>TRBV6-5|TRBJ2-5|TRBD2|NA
CASSFTSAQETQYF
TGTGCCAGCAGCTTTACTAGCGCCCAAGAGACCCAGTACTTC
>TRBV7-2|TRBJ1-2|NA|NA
CASSLDPTNYGYTF
TGTGCCAGCAGCTTAGATCCCACTAACTATGGCTACACCTTC
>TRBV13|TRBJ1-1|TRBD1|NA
CASRRQGANTEAFF
TGTGCCAGCAGAAGACAGGGGGCGAACACTGAAGCTTTCTTT
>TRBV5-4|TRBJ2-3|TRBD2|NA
CASSLGGGREDTQYF
TGTGCCAGCAGCTTGGGTGGCGGGAGAGAGGATACGCAGTATTTT
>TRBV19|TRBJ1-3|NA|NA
CASSIDPGSSGNTIYF
TGTGCCAGTAGTATAGACCCGGGAAGCTCTGGAAACACCATATATTTT
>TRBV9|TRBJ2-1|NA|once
CASSVATVGGGPFNEQFF
TGTGCCAGCAGCGTAGCTACGGTAGGGGGGGGGCCTTTCAATGAGCAGTTCTTC
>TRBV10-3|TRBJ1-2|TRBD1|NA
CAISTTGTGGYTF
TGTGCCATCAGCACAACCGGGACAGGGGGCTACACCTTC
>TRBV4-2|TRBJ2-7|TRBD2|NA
CASSQDRSTSGPYEQYF
TGTGCCAGCAGCCAAGATAGGTCAACTAGCGGTCCCTACGAGCAGTACTTC
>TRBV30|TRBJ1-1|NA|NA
CAWALGRTEAFF
TGTGCCTGGGCCCTCGGGAGGACTGAAGCTTTCTTT
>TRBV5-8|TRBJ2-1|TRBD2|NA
CASSFSGRTDNEQFF
TGTGCCAGCAGTTTTAGCGGGAGAACCGACAATGAGCAGTTCTTC
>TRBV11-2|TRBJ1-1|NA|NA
CASSSSGGYTEAFF
TGTGCCAGCAGCTCTTCCGGGGGGTACACTGAAGCTTTCTTT
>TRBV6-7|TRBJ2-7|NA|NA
CASSYPSLGAGSSYEQYF
TGTGCCAGCAGTTACCCGAGTCTCGGGGCGGGGAGCTCCTACGAGCAGTACTTC
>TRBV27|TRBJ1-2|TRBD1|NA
CASSSDRGHYNYGYTF
TGTGCCAGCAGTTCGGACAGGGGACATTATAACTATGGCTACACCTTC
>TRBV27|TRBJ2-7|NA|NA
CASSFSGTHSYEQYF
TGTGCCAGCAGTTTCAGCGGGACACACTCCTACGAGCAGTACTTC
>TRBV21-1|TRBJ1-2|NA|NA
CASSTSGQRSPYYGYTF
TGTGCCAGCAGCACCAGCGGACAGAGGTCCCCGTACTATGGCTACACCTTC
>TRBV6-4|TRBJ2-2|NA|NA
CASSPGTPPDTGELFF
TGTGCCAGCAGCCCCGGGACACCACCGGACACCGGGGAGCTGTTTTTT
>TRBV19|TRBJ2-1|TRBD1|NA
CASSITGGNEQFF
TGTGCCAGTAGTATAACAGGGGGGAATGAGCAGTTCTTC
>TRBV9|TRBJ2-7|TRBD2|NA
CASSVGAASGGQYYEQYF
TGTGCCAGCAGCGTAGGGGCGGCTAGCGGGGGACAATACTACGAGCAGTACTTC
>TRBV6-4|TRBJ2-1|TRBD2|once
CASIGTSGNYNEQFF
TGTGCCAGCATCGGTACTAGCGGGAACTACAATGAGCAGTTCTTC
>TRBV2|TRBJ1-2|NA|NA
CASSDPDSFYGYTF
TGTGCCAGCAGTGACCCCGACAGCTTCTATGGCTACACCTTC
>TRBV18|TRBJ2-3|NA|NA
CASSPVGSPDTQYF
TGTGCCAGCTCACCAGTGGGGAGCCCAGATACGCAGTATTTT
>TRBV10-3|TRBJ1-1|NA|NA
CAITPTVNTEAFF
TGTGCCATCACCCCCACAGTGAACACTGAAGCTTTCTTT
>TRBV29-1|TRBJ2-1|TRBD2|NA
CSVVGGADEQFF
TGCAGCGTTGTGGGAGGGGCGGATGAGCAGTTCTTC
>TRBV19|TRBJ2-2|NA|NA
CASRRGGTGELFF
TGTGCCAGTAGGAGGGGGGGAACCGGGGAGCTGTTTTTT
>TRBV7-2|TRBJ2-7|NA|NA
CASSLSRSSSYEQYF
TGTGCCAGCAGCCTATCGAGATCGAGCTCCTACGAGCAGTACTTC
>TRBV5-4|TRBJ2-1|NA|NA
CASSLEFYRLDNEQFF
TGTGCCAGCAGCTTGGAGTTCTACCGACTTGACAATGAGCAGTTCTTC
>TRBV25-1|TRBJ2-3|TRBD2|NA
CASSLTSPGMDTQYF
TGTGCCAGCAGTTTGACTAGCCCGGGGATGGATACGCAGTATTTT
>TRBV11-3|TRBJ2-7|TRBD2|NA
CASRGRLLAGVSYEQYF
TGTGCCAGCAGGGGGCGCTTACTAGCGGGAGTTTCCTACGAGCAGTACTTC
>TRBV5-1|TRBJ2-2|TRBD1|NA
CASSLSGQGAIGELFF
TGCGCCAGCAGCTTGTCAGGACAGGGGGCAATCGGGGAGCTGTTTTTT
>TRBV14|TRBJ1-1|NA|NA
CASSQGARSITEAFF
TGTGCCAGCAGCCAGGGGGCACGGTCGATCACTGAAGCTTTCTTT
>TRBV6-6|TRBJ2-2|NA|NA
CASTSFTDTGELFF
TGTGCCAGCACCTCTTTTACGGACACCGGGGAGCTGTTTTTT
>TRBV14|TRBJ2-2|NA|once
CASSQGASGTGELFF
TGTGCCAGCAGCCAGGGGGCCTCGGGCACCGGGGAGCTGTTTTTT